Listed here are 18 T cell receptor beta chains from one sample, sequenced in a study of a mutant IDH1 vaccine in newly diagnosed glioma. Profiled with immunoSEQ multiplex PCR; TCRdb holds only in-frame clones, not every one. The sample has 24,000 or so clones; 93% are singletons. Indicated time point: baseline, week 1 (first vaccination visit). Regarding treatment: pre-vaccination baseline after standard-of-care therapy. Source: PBMCs, taken from a glioma patient treated with radiotherapy, temozolomide or both. The receptors come from a man aged 40-49 years with glioma.

The chain is built from TRBV6-1 and TRBJ2-1, with 10 bases aligning to TRBD1. The CDR3 covers 15 residues. V shed 6 bases and J 3 bases; nucleotides not matched to a gene: 5. The germline gives CDR1 MNHNS, CDR2 SASEGT. The CDR3 bases are TGTGCCAGCAGGGAGGGACAGGGGTACTACAATGAGCAGTTCTTC. This codes for CASREGQGYYNEQFF.

V is TRBV9 and J is TRBJ2-1, with D hard to call. This CDR3 region has 14 residues. The V gene lost 4 bases and the J gene lost 0 bases, with 8 bases spanning the gap. Germline lookup yields CDR1 SGDLS and CDR2 YYNGEE. The CDR3 reads CASSPRSSYNEQFF. In nucleotides, the CDR3 is TGTGCCAGCAGCCCCAGGAGCTCCTACAATGAGCAGTTCTTC.

The chain joins TRBV4-1 to TRBJ1-2; weak D call: TRBD1 (6 bases). This CDR3 is built from 17 residues. Germline loops: CDR1 MGHRA, CDR2 YSYEKL. Deletions cut 1 base from V and 8 bases from J, with 23 bases between. In DNA, the CDR3 is TGCGCCAGCAGCCAAGCTCTTAGGCAGGGGTGGGATAGAGGCTACACCTTC. Translated: CASSQALRQGWDRGYTF.

The V gene is TRBV5-4, the J gene TRBJ2-1, with TRBD2 identical over 9 bases. CDR1 and CDR2 (germline): SGHNT, YYREEE (reference sequence). The CDR3 contains 14 residues. V was clipped by 3 bases and J by 6 bases; unmatched bases: 4. The CDR3 reads CASSSGTSPNEQFF. In nucleotides, the CDR3 is TGTGCCAGCAGCTCCGGGACTAGCCCCAATGAGCAGTTCTTC.

This chain joins TRBV6-6 and TRBJ2-1; 9 nucleotides agree with TRBD2. Trimming at V came to 0 bases and at J to 9 bases, leaving 6 bases not matched to a gene. This CDR3 region has 15 residues. Germline CDR1 reads MNHNY; CDR2 reads SVGAGI (reference sequence). The chain's CDR3 is CASSYSRGGAGEQFF. CDR3 nucleotides: TGTGCCAGCAGTTACTCCCGCGGGGGGGCCGGTGAGCAGTTCTTC.

The V and J genes are TRBV5-1 and TRBJ1-5, with D perhaps matching TRBD1 (6 bases). The CDR3 loop spans 13 amino acids. V was cut by 0 bases and J by 15 bases, with 16 bases left in between. CDR1 SGHRS and CDR2 YFSETQ come from the germline V gene. CDR3 residues: CASSLVLGGVAHF. The DNA for the CDR3 is TGCGCCAGCAGCTTGGTCCTCGGGGGCGTTGCGCATTTT.

This chain connects TRBV19 to TRBJ2-7, with 10 bases identical to TRBD1. The CDR3 consists of 15 residues. With 6 bases clipped from V and 4 bases from J, the junction kept 9 bases outside the gene matches. Looked up from germline, CDR1 is LNHDA and CDR2 is SQIVND (reference sequence). CDR3 bases: TGTGCCAGTAGCTCCTCCAGGACAGGGGGGTACGAGCAGTACTTC. Translation gives CASSSSRTGGYEQYF.

This chain links TRBV23-1 with TRBJ1-1, with 9 positions matching TRBD1. Being an ORF, TRBV23-1 has a function that is uncertain. The CDR3 length is 17 residues. The ends lost 4 bases at V and 4 bases at J; junction bases unmatched: 13. In nucleotides, the CDR3 is TGCGCCAGCAGTCTTCCTCCCCGGACAGGGGTGGGCACTGAAGCTTTCTTT. Translation gives CASSLPPRTGVGTEAFF.

With respect to this clone: One end of the junction fails to match germline, which may point to a read error. The V gene is TRBV7-9, the J gene TRBJ1-3, with 9 bases fitting TRBD1. CDR3 length: 12 amino acids. Germline V gene data show CDR1 as SEHNR and CDR2 as FQNEAQ (reference sequence). CDR3 protein: CASSLSDRGKRF. The CDR3 DNA is TGTGCCAGCAGCTTGTCGGACAGGGGCAAACGTTTT.

The chain couples TRBV5-4 to TRBJ2-5; D is perhaps TRBD2 (5 bases). CDR1 is SGHNT and CDR2 is YYREEE in the germline V gene (reference sequence). Trimming left V 0 bases short and J 7 bases short, with 13 bases between. There are 14 residues in the CDR3. The DNA for the CDR3 is TGTGCCAGCAGCTTGGCCGGAGGTGAGGGGACCCAGTACTTC. Translated, it gives CASSLAGGEGTQYF.

The chain links TRBV11-3 to TRBJ2-2, with unresolved D. The germline V gene encodes CDR1 SGHNT and CDR2 YENEEA. This CDR3 has 16 residues. The germline V and J ends were trimmed by 5 bases and 0 bases, with 13 bases remaining between them. In DNA form, the CDR3 reads TGTGCCAGCAGCCACTGGACGGACCCGAACACCGGGGAGCTGTTTTTT. Protein: CASSHWTDPNTGELFF.

The rearrangement joins TRBV9 to TRBJ2-5, with D maybe TRBD2 (5 bases). From germline, CDR1 is SGDLS and CDR2 YYNGEE. This CDR3 has 16 residues. V shed 0 bases and J shed 2 bases, with 14 bases lying between them. The DNA of the CDR3 is TGTGCCAGCAGCGTAGTTCCGGTGAGCGGACAAGAGACCCAGTACTTC. Translated, it gives CASSVVPVSGQETQYF.

The V gene is TRBV29-1, the J gene TRBJ1-5; 11 positions agree with TRBD1. The germline V gene has CDR1 SQVTM and CDR2 ANQGSEA. The V and J ends lost 1 base and 7 bases, in that order; junction bases with no gene match: 0. This CDR3 is built from 13 residues. The CDR3 sequence: CSVEGTGGQPQHF. The CDR3 DNA is TGCAGCGTTGAAGGGACAGGGGGCCAGCCCCAGCATTTT.

The rearrangement joins TRBV11-1 to TRBJ1-3; TRBD1 matches 10 bases. CDR3 length: 18 residues. Germline CDR1 and CDR2: SGHAT and FQDESV (reference sequence). J lost 0 bases, V lost 5 bases, and 10 bases had no gene match. This chain's CDR3 is CASSLRGQGFRSGNTIYF. Written as DNA, the CDR3 is TGTGCCAGCAGCCTACGGGGACAGGGGTTTCGCTCTGGAAACACCATATATTTT. Complete variable domain (other parts from reference TRBV11-1 and TRBJ1-3): EAEVAQSPRYKITEKSQAVAFWCDPISGHATLYWYRQILGQGPELLVQFQDESVVDDSQLPKDRFSAERLKGVDSTLKIQPAELGDSAMYLCASSLRGQGFRSGNTIYFGEGSWLTVV.

The chain uses TRBV4-2 and TRBJ1-2, with D unclear. This CDR3 has 13 residues. The ends were cut back, 0 bases at V and 7 bases at J, with 9 bases in the middle. Germline values: CDR1 LGHNA, CDR2 YNFKEQ. The CDR3 DNA follows: TGTGCCAGCAGCCAAGATGGGGTCTCTGGCTACACCTTC. Protein product: CASSQDGVSGYTF.

Notes on this clone: One end of the junction does not line up with germline, which may come from a read error. V and J are TRBV5-1 and TRBJ2-4; the D gene is possibly TRBD1 (6 bases). The CDR3 contains 16 residues. Per germline, CDR1 SGHRS and CDR2 YFSETQ. This CDR3 is CASSGGLLGAQNIQYF. DNA of the CDR3: TGCGCCAGCAGCGGGGGCCTTCTGGGAGCCCAAAACATTCAGTACTTC.

This clone occurred once. V is TRBV27 and J is TRBJ2-4, with D perhaps given as TRBD1 or TRBD2 (7 bases each). The V end was cut by 4 bases, the J end by 8 bases, with 9 bases between. The CDR3 has 12 amino acids. The germline CDR1 and CDR2 sequences are MNHEY and SMNVEV (reference sequence). The chain's CDR3 is CASSSGGDIQYF. Written as DNA, the CDR3 is TGTGCCAGCAGTTCAGGGGGGGACATTCAGTACTTC.

The gene calls are TRBV27 and TRBJ2-7; D gene uncertain. The CDR3 consists of 15 residues. Trimming left V 5 bases short and J 4 bases short, with 18 bases between. Germline CDR1 reads MNHEY; CDR2 reads SMNVEV (reference sequence). Written as DNA, the CDR3 is TGTGCCAGCAGTCAAAGTCTAGGCAGGTCTTACGAGCAGTACTTC. This codes for CASSQSLGRSYEQYF.